These 32 T cell receptor beta chains originate from one sample sequenced in a study of T cell repertoires in cytomegalovirus infection. Their antigens are not known. TCRdb redid the calling of the reads with MiXCR, one entry per CDR3 protein. Here the sample spans some 800,000 distinct CDR3 sequences, about 28% being singletons. Specimen: cultured CD8+ T cells from PBMCs, collected from culture after CMV antigen stimulation. The receptors stem from a human donor in good health (CMV status not recorded). Some clones in this sample may be carry-over from other donors' samples.

Comment on this clonotype: A much bigger clone sits one base away, suggesting this may be a read error. The chain couples TRBV7-8 to TRBJ1-2; D not resolved. The CDR3 runs to 14 residues. Germline V gene sequence: CDR1 SGHVS, CDR2 FQNEAQ. The DNA of the CDR3 is TGTGTCAGCAGCACCGACCCAGGCGGCTATGGCTACACCTTC. It specifies CVSSTDPGGYGYTF.

The chain carries TRBV19 and TRBJ2-7; TRBD1 might be the D (6 bases). The V gene's germline CDR1 is LNHDA and CDR2 SQIVND (reference sequence). The CDR3 covers 14 residues. V was trimmed by 3 bases and J by 5 bases, leaving 14 bases between them. CDR3 DNA: TGTGCCAGTAGTATCTCGACAGGCGGACACGAGCAGTACTTC. Protein sequence: CASSISTGGHEQYF.

This clonotype was found a few times. In nucleotides, the CDR3 is TGTGCCAGCACCCCTATAACGGGGGTCGGCTACACCTTC. Amino acids: CASTPITGVGYTF. V gene TRBV6-6 combines with J gene TRBJ1-2; a possible D gene is TRBD1 (5 bases). This CDR3 has 13 residues. V shed 7 bases and J shed 8 bases, with 17 bases lying between them. Germline-derived CDR1 and CDR2 are MNHNY and SVGAGI (reference sequence).

This chain uses TRBV10-1 with TRBJ1-2; no clear D gene. The germline gives CDR1 WNHNN, CDR2 SYGVQD (reference sequence). V was pared by 3 bases and J by 0 bases, with 11 bases between. This CDR3 is 15 amino acids long. In DNA form, the CDR3 reads TGCGCCAGCAGTGACGGACGGGGAGCTAACTATGGCTACACCTTC. Residues: CASSDGRGANYGYTF.

This clonotype was counted between two and nine times. The chain couples TRBV6-1 to TRBJ1-5; D is possibly TRBD1 (6 bases). Germline V gene lookup returns CDR1 MNHNS and CDR2 SASEGT. The CDR3 sequence is 16 residues long. Trimming left V 5 bases short and J 4 bases short, with 18 bases between. This CDR3 is CASSFLRDKANQPQHF. CDR3 DNA sequence: TGTGCCAGCAGTTTCCTCCGGGACAAGGCGAATCAGCCCCAGCATTTT.

This sequence joins TRBV27 and TRBJ2-1, with no clear D. V dropped 4 bases and J dropped 5 bases, with 15 bases sitting between them. Germline V CDR1 and CDR2: MNHEY, SMNVEV (reference sequence). There are 15 residues in the CDR3. CDR3 nucleotide sequence: TGTGCCAGCAGTTCGGACCCTCTACCCGACAATGAGCAGTTCTTC. Encoded protein: CASSSDPLPDNEQFF.

V is TRBV27 and J is TRBJ2-5; the D is unclear. Looked up from germline, CDR1 is MNHEY and CDR2 is SMNVEV (reference sequence). V dropped 1 base and J dropped 2 bases, with 8 bases sitting between them. The CDR3 consists of 14 residues. The CDR3 protein is CASSLYPAQETQYF. The CDR3 region has the DNA TGTGCCAGCAGTTTATACCCAGCTCAAGAGACCCAGTACTTC.

This clonotype has ten or more counts. The chain has TRBV7-8 and TRBJ2-2; 7 bases agree with TRBD1. CDR1 SGHVS and CDR2 FQNEAQ come from the germline V gene. This CDR3 is 15 amino acids long. With 5 bases clipped from V and 5 bases from J, the junction kept 8 bases outside the gene matches. The CDR3 bases are TGTGCCAGCAGCACCAACAGGGGTTGGACCGGGGAGCTGTTTTTT. Protein product: CASSTNRGWTGELFF.

This clonotype was counted between two and nine times. The genes are TRBV7-8 and TRBJ2-1; the D gene could be TRBD1 or TRBD2 (5 bases each). Germline CDR1 reads SGHVS; CDR2 reads FQNEAQ. There are 14 residues in the CDR3. Trimming shortened V by 8 bases and J by 12 bases, and 23 bases separated the two germline ends. This CDR3 is CASFRGVENKGQFF. The CDR3 DNA is TGTGCCAGCTTTAGGGGAGTAGAGAATAAAGGGCAGTTCTTC.

The chain uses TRBV4-3 and TRBJ1-1, with a tentative D call TRBD1 (5 bases). Germline CDR1 is LGHNA and CDR2 is YSLEER. The V gene lost 7 bases and the J gene lost 5 bases, with 26 bases spanning the gap. The length of the CDR3 is 17 residues. CDR3 residues: CASTRSRQTQRGTEAFF. DNA for the CDR3: TGCGCCAGCACTCGAAGCAGACAGACACAGAGAGGAACTGAAGCTTTCTTT.

The chain combines TRBV14 with TRBJ1-2; no definite D call. The CDR3 consists of 14 residues. Germline assignment: CDR1 SGHDN and CDR2 FVKESK. Trimming took off 0 bases at V and 6 bases at J, with 11 bases between the two ends. The CDR3 nucleotides are TGTGCCAGCAGCCAAGACTCGGGATATCATGGCTACACCTTC. It codes for CASSQDSGYHGYTF.

This clonotype was seen just once. The DNA for the CDR3 is TGTGCCAGCAGCCAAGATAGAGGGGGAGGACGAGAGACCCAGTACTTC. Translated, it gives CASSQDRGGGRETQYF. The V gene is TRBV14, the J gene TRBJ2-5; TRBD1 or TRBD2 may be the D gene (6 bases each). The germline CDR1 and CDR2 sequences are SGHDN and FVKESK. The CDR3 loop spans 16 amino acids. Trimming removed 0 bases at V and 4 bases at J, with 15 bases between. Using reference TRBV14 and TRBJ2-5 for the parts outside the CDR3, the full variable domain is EAGVTQFPSHSVIEKGQTVTLRCDPISGHDNLYWYRRVMGKEIKFLLHFVKESKQDESGMPNNRFLAERTGGTYSTLKVQPAELEDSGVYFCASSQDRGGGRETQYFGPGTRLLVL.

This clonotype appeared a few times. The chain carries TRBV19 and TRBJ1-1, with D perhaps TRBD1 (6 bases). CDR3 length: 13 residues. The germline V and J ends were trimmed by 7 bases and 4 bases, with 13 bases remaining between them. From germline, CDR1 is LNHDA and CDR2 SQIVND (reference sequence). CDR3 DNA: TGTGCCAGTACCAAGGGGGGGATCACTGAAGCTTTCTTT. Amino acid sequence: CASTKGGITEAFF.

The chain links TRBV11-2 to TRBJ2-7; 8 bases agree with TRBD2. The CDR3 is 13 amino acids. Germline V lookup: CDR1 SGHAT, CDR2 FQNNGV. J gave up 4 bases and V 8 bases, and 7 bases lay outside the gene matches. Here the CDR3 reads CASGRGGRYEQYV. In nucleotides, the CDR3 is TGTGCCAGCGGCCGGGGGGGGCGGTACGAGCAGTACGTC.

At least ten counts were recorded for this clonotype. The chain couples TRBV7-2 to TRBJ2-3; D might be TRBD2 (7 bases). This CDR3 spans 16 amino acids. The germline gives CDR1 SGHTA, CDR2 FQGNSA. Between the trimmed V and J ends, which lost 2 bases and 1 base, there was a span of 13 bases. CDR3 in amino acids: CASSLSRGGRTDTQYF. CDR3 DNA: TGTGCCAGCAGCTTAAGTCGCGGGGGCCGCACAGATACGCAGTATTTT.

The chain joins TRBV19 to TRBJ2-1; 9 nucleotides match TRBD2. With V trimmed by 7 bases and J by 8 bases, 9 bases remained unmatched. Germline V gives CDR1 LNHDA, CDR2 SQIVND (reference sequence). There are 14 residues in the CDR3. Written as DNA, the CDR3 is TGTGCCAGTATGGGGGCTAGCGGGGATGATGAGCAGTTCTTC. Encoded protein: CASMGASGDDEQFF. The complete variable domain, with remaining parts taken from reference TRBV19 and TRBJ2-1, reads DGGITQSPKYLFRKEGQNVTLSCEQNLNHDAMYWYRQDPGQGLRLIYYSQIVNDFQKGDIAEGYSVSREKKESFPLTVTSAQKNPTAFYLCASMGASGDDEQFFGPGTRLTVL.

The J gene is TRBJ2-1, the V gene TRBV7-9; D possibly corresponds to TRBD1 (5 bases). In germline, CDR1 is SEHNR, CDR2 FQNEAQ (reference sequence). V gave up 5 bases and J gave up 8 bases, with 25 bases separating them. The CDR3 length is 17 residues. Here the CDR3 reads CASSADIRQGPRDEQFF. CDR3 coding DNA: TGTGCCAGCAGCGCCGACATTAGGCAGGGCCCTAGGGATGAGCAGTTCTTC.

The CDR3 protein is CASSPAPGTGRTKNIQYF. In DNA, the CDR3 is TGTGCCAGCAGCCCTGCGCCGGGGACAGGGCGAACCAAAAACATTCAGTACTTC. The chain has TRBV7-3 and TRBJ2-4; 9 bases map to TRBD1. The V gene end was trimmed by 5 bases and the J gene end by 2 bases; junction bases not matched to a gene: 13. Germline CDR1 is SGHTA and CDR2 is FQGTGA. The CDR3 consists of 18 residues. The variable domain in full, completed from reference TRBV7-3 and TRBJ2-4, reads GAGVSQTPSNKVTEKGKYVELRCDPISGHTALYWYRQSLGQGPEFLIYFQGTGAADDSGLPNDRFFAVRPEGSVSTLKIQRTERGDSAVYLCASSPAPGTGRTKNIQYFGAGTRLSVL.

V usage is TRBV5-6 and J usage is TRBJ2-1; D possibly uses TRBD1 or TRBD2 (6 bases each). V was cut by 1 base and J by 3 bases, with 14 bases left in between. This CDR3 has 16 amino acids. The germline CDR1 and CDR2 sequences are SGHDT and YYEEEE. CDR3 sequence: CASSLSGPGDYNEQFF. The DNA of the CDR3 is TGTGCCAGCAGCTTGAGCGGGCCAGGGGACTACAATGAGCAGTTCTTC.

This clonotype came up a few times. V and J are TRBV29-1 and TRBJ1-1, with D possibly matching TRBD1 (6 bases). This CDR3 has 14 residues. Germline V gives CDR1 SQVTM, CDR2 ANQGSEA. Between the trimmed V and J ends, which lost 3 bases and 7 bases, there was a span of 18 bases. The CDR3 sequence: CSVDHFSGQHEAFF. The CDR3, as DNA: TGCAGCGTTGATCATTTCTCCGGACAGCATGAAGCTTTCTTT.

The J gene is TRBJ1-1, the V gene TRBV20-1; possibly TRBD1 for D (6 bases). The germline V gene encodes CDR1 DFQATT and CDR2 SNEGSKA (reference sequence). This CDR3 is built from 18 residues. V lost 1 base, J lost 3 bases, and 24 bases lay in between. CDR3 protein: CSARALEGGARVDTEAFF. The CDR3 DNA reads as TGCAGTGCTAGAGCCCTCGAGGGGGGGGCGCGGGTCGACACTGAAGCTTTCTTT.

This chain connects TRBV19 to TRBJ1-5, with TRBD1 as a possible D gene (5 bases). With 4 bases removed from V and 5 bases from J, the gap between germline ends came to 9 bases. This CDR3 is built from 13 residues. Germline CDR1 LNHDA, CDR2 SQIVND (reference sequence). CDR3 sequence: CASSTGRYQPQHF. The CDR3 bases are TGTGCCAGTAGTACGGGGCGGTATCAGCCCCAGCATTTT.

This clonotype was seen repeatedly, ten times or more. The V and J genes are TRBV19 and TRBJ1-1, with 7 nucleotides matching TRBD1. The CDR3 runs 15 residues. The J segment lost 1 base and the V segment lost 3 bases, leaving 5 bases of the junction unmatched. CDR1 is LNHDA, CDR2 SQIVND, per germline (reference sequence). CDR3 bases: TGTGCCAGTAGTATTGGGACAGTTTCGAACACTGAAGCTTTCTTT. Protein product: CASSIGTVSNTEAFF.

V and J are TRBV7-6 and TRBJ1-5, with D tentatively TRBD1 (5 bases). This CDR3 region has 15 residues. Per the germline V gene, CDR1 is SGHVS and CDR2 is FNYEAQ. The V and J ends lost 5 bases and 5 bases respectively, with 16 bases between them. CDR3 sequence reads: CASSRGGGAHQPQHF. The DNA of the CDR3 is TGTGCCAGCAGCCGAGGTGGAGGGGCGCATCAGCCCCAGCATTTT. The full variable domain, its missing parts supplied by reference TRBV7-6 and TRBJ1-5, is GAGVSQSPRYKVTKRGQDVALRCDPISGHVSLYWYRQALGQGPEFLTYFNYEAQQDKSGLPNDRFSAERPEGSISTLTIQRTEQRDSAMYRCASSRGGGAHQPQHFGDGTRLSIL.

The chain employs TRBV5-4 and TRBJ1-2; TRBD1 agrees at 8 bases. This CDR3 is 15 amino acids long. The trim removed 3 bases at V and 3 bases at J, leaving 7 bases unmatched. The V gene's germline CDR1 is SGHNT and CDR2 YYREEE (reference sequence). DNA for the CDR3: TGTGCCAGCAGCTCGGGCATGGACAGGGACTATGGCTACACCTTC. This sequence encodes CASSSGMDRDYGYTF. The variable domain in full, completed from reference TRBV5-4 and TRBJ1-2, reads ETGVTQSPTHLIKTRGQQVTLRCSSQSGHNTVSWYQQALGQGPQFIFQYYREEENGRGNFPPRFSGLQFPNYSSELNVNALELDDSALYLCASSSGMDRDYGYTFGSGTRLTVV.

The sample holds a few counts of this clonotype. The V call is TRBV6-2 or TRBV6-3, the J call TRBJ2-3; 7 bases match TRBD1. This CDR3 has 17 residues. J gave up 1 base and V 9 bases, and 16 bases lay outside the gene matches. CDR1 MNHEY and CDR2 SVGEGT come from the germline V gene. Here the CDR3 DNA reads TGTGCCAGACACCGAGGGACACAGGGGCCTGGCACAGATACGCAGTATTTT. Amino acids: CARHRGTQGPGTDTQYF.

The rearrangement links TRBV6-6 to TRBJ2-5; 7 bases are a match to TRBD1. The V gene's germline CDR1 is MNHNY and CDR2 SVGAGI (reference sequence). The CDR3 runs 14 residues. J was trimmed by 7 bases and V by 4 bases; bases with no gene match: 9. This chain's CDR3 is CASSSNRGQGTQYF. In DNA form, the CDR3 reads TGTGCCAGCAGTTCGAACAGGGGTCAGGGGACCCAGTACTTC.

V is TRBV20-1 and J is TRBJ2-3, with D perhaps being TRBD1 or TRBD2 (5 bases each). The CDR3 loop spans 17 amino acids. The germline V gene has CDR1 DFQATT and CDR2 SNEGSKA (reference sequence). CDR3 protein: CNQFTSRGKGSTDTQYF. The CDR3 DNA reads TGCAACCAATTTACGTCGAGGGGTAAGGGGAGCACAGATACGCAGTATTTT.

V is TRBV6-6 and J is TRBJ1-6; D is unresolved. V was shortened by 8 bases and J by 10 bases, with 18 bases between the two germline ends. This CDR3 region has 14 residues. CDR1 MNHNY and CDR2 SVGAGI come from the germline V gene (reference sequence). The CDR3 DNA follows: TGTGCCAGCTTTCTCGGGTCGTCGGGGTCACCCCTCCACTTT. It translates to CASFLGSSGSPLHF.

There are a few counts of this clonotype. This CDR3 reads CATRRGASQPQHF. In DNA form, the CDR3 reads TGTGCCACCAGACGGGGGGCGAGTCAGCCCCAGCATTTT. The chain carries TRBV15 and TRBJ1-5, with D maybe TRBD1 (6 bases). The germline CDR1 and CDR2 sequences are LNHNV and YYDKDF (reference sequence). V dropped 6 bases and J dropped 6 bases, with 12 bases sitting between them. The CDR3 is 13 residues long.

This clonotype was detected only a few times. The chain has TRBV6-6 and TRBJ2-7, with 8 bases identical to TRBD1. Germline-derived CDR1 and CDR2 are MNHNY and SVGAGI (reference sequence). V lost 10 bases and J lost 13; bases outside the gene matches: 3. This CDR3 region has 8 residues. The CDR3 here is CAIGQGYV. Written as DNA, the CDR3 is TGTGCCATCGGACAGGGATACGTC.

This clonotype was observed a handful of times. The CDR3 DNA reads as TGTGCCAGCAGCTTGGTAGGGGGCGAGAGGGCCCAGTACTTC. Its translation is CASSLVGGERAQYF. V is TRBV7-6 and J is TRBJ2-5; 7 nucleotides align to TRBD1. V was clipped by 3 bases and J by 9 bases; unmatched bases: 10. The CDR3 is 14 amino acids. Germline loops: CDR1 SGHVS, CDR2 FNYEAQ.